These T cell receptor beta chains were read from a single sample in a study of control samples from healthy donors and cancer patients. Sequencing used immunoSEQ multiplex PCR; TCRdb keeps in-frame clones, though not all of them. The profile shows roughly 130,000 clones, just over 90% of them singletons. The source material was PBMCs. The receptors come from a man aged 50 to 60 with head and neck cancer. CDR3s include the opening cysteine and the closing phenylalanine or tryptophan. The order of the fields is D gene, J gene, clone size, V gene, CDR3 DNA, CDR3 protein. The D gene is left open where the match is weak. Clone size, where shown, is once, few, many, or a class for clones that have expanded.

>-|TRBJ2-6|-|TRBV4-3
TGCGCCAGCAGCCAATCTGCAGGGTTCTCTGGGGCCAACGTCCTGACTTTC
CASSQSAGFSGANVLTF
>-|TRBJ1-2|-|TRBV19
TGTGCCAGTAGTATCCGGACGGGGGGCTATGGCTACACCTTC
CASSIRTGGYGYTF
>TRBD1|TRBJ2-7|-|TRBV29-1
TGCAGCGTTGAATTGTGGACAGGGGCCAACGAGCAGTACTTC
CSVELWTGANEQYF
>-|TRBJ1-6|-|TRBV11-3
TGTGCCAGCAGCCTCGGGAGTTCACCCCTCCACTTT
CASSLGSSPLHF
>TRBD1|TRBJ1-3|-|TRBV19
TGTGCCACTCTAGACCCGAGGGGACAGGCCAGAAACACCATATATTTT
CATLDPRGQARNTIYF
>TRBD2|TRBJ2-1|-|TRBV9
TGTGCCAGCAGCGGTCGTAGCGGGGGGGCCAATGAGCAGTTCTTC
CASSGRSGGANEQFF
>-|TRBJ2-7|-|TRBV30
TGTGCCTGGAGTCCCACAGGGACCTCCTACGAGCAGTACTTC
CAWSPTGTSYEQYF
>-|TRBJ2-3|-|TRBV30
TGTGCCTGGAGTCCCCCGACTAAGGCGGGGGATACGCAGTATTTT
CAWSPPTKAGDTQYF
>TRBD2|TRBJ2-7|-|TRBV15
TGTGCCACCAGCCGACGAGACAGACTAGCGGGGCTCGCCTACGAGCAGTACTTC
CATSRRDRLAGLAYEQYF
>-|TRBJ2-1|-|TRBV24-1
TGTGCCACCAGTGCCGCAAGCTCATTCTACAATGAGCAGTTCTTC
CATSAASSFYNEQFF
>-|TRBJ2-2|-|TRBV29-1
TGCAGCGGGAAACAGGGATCGAACACCGGGGAGCTGTTTTTT
CSGKQGSNTGELFF
>-|TRBJ1-5|-|TRBV2
TGTGCCAGCAGTTTGGGCGCCCTTCAGCCCCAGCATTTT
CASSLGALQPQHF
>-|TRBJ2-5|once|TRBV5-4
TGTGCCAGCAGCTTGGCTGGGCAGACCCAGTACTTC
CASSLAGQTQYF
>-|TRBJ2-2|few|TRBV12-3/TRBV12-4
TGTGCCACCAAACTGGGGGCCCCCGGGGAGCTGTTTTTT
CATKLGAPGELFF
>-|TRBJ2-4|-|TRBV5-4
TGTGCCAGCAGCTTCATCTCTGACGGAAACATTCAGTACTTC
CASSFISDGNIQYF
>-|TRBJ1-2|-|TRBV18
TGTGCCAGCTCACTAGCGGGACTTAATAGCTATGGCTACACCTTC
CASSLAGLNSYGYTF
>TRBD1|TRBJ2-7|-|TRBV4-1
TGCGCCAGCAGCCAATACACCGGGACAGGGCCCTACGAGCAGTACTTC
CASSQYTGTGPYEQYF
>-|TRBJ1-3|-|TRBV6-2/TRBV6-3
TGTGCCAGCAGCCCAGGGACCTCCTCTGGAAACACCATATATTTT
CASSPGTSSGNTIYF
>-|TRBJ1-1|-|TRBV5-1
TGCGCCAGCAGCTTGGCCCTGAGGGAGGGTGTGGGAGTGGAAGCTTTCTTT
CASSLALREGVGVEAFF
>TRBD1|TRBJ2-7|-|TRBV11-2
TGTGCCAGCAGCAGTTTACAGGGGGGAGCCTACGAGCAGTACTTC
CASSSLQGGAYEQYF
>TRBD2|TRBJ2-3|-|TRBV5-4
TGTGCCAGCAGCGGAGCGGGGGCGCCCTTCACAGATACGCAGTATTTT
CASSGAGAPFTDTQYF
>TRBD2|TRBJ2-1|-|TRBV30
TGTGCCTGGAATAGGGTAGCGGGGGGGAATGAGCAGTTCTTC
CAWNRVAGGNEQFF
>-|TRBJ2-3|few|TRBV7-6
TGTGCCAGCAGCTTAACGGGAGATACGCAGTATTTT
CASSLTGDTQYF
>-|TRBJ1-4|-|TRBV4-2
TGTGCCAGCAGCCGGACAGACGTTAATGAAAAACTGTTTTTT
CASSRTDVNEKLFF
>TRBD1|TRBJ1-4|-|TRBV5-1
TGCGCCAGCAGCCTTCGACAGGGGTCCTATGAAAAACTGTTTTTT
CASSLRQGSYEKLFF
>TRBD1|TRBJ1-2|-|TRBV5-1
TGCGCCAGCAGCTTGGATGGACAGGGTAACTATGGCTACACCTTC
CASSLDGQGNYGYTF
>-|TRBJ2-3|-|TRBV4-1
TGCGCCAGCAGCGGTGGAGTGGGGCTAGGTGCAGATACGCAGTATTTT
CASSGGVGLGADTQYF
>TRBD1|TRBJ1-1|-|TRBV6-6
TGTGCCAGCAGTTACTCGGGACAGCGTGAAGCTTTCTTT
CASSYSGQREAFF
>TRBD2|TRBJ2-3|-|TRBV6-2/TRBV6-3
TGTGCCAGCAGCCCTAGCGGGGTCAGCACAGATACGCAGTATTTT
CASSPSGVSTDTQYF
>-|TRBJ2-1|-|TRBV27
TGTGCCAGCACCCCGACAGGAAAATACAATGAGCAGTTCTTC
CASTPTGKYNEQFF
>-|TRBJ1-4|-|TRBV27
TGTGCCAGCAGTTTTCAAGGGCTTGATAATGAAAAACTGTTTTTT
CASSFQGLDNEKLFF
>-|TRBJ2-2|-|TRBV19
TGTGCCAGTAGGCGTGCCTGGCGGGGGCGAACCGGGGAGCTGTTTTTT
CASRRAWRGRTGELFF
>TRBD2|TRBJ2-3|few|TRBV19
TGTGCCAGTAGTATCCGGGGGGTTAGCACAGATACGCAGTATTTT
CASSIRGVSTDTQYF
>-|TRBJ1-1|-|TRBV5-4
TGTGCCAGCAGCTTGGATTCGGTTGAAGCTTTCTTT
CASSLDSVEAFF
>-|TRBJ2-1|-|TRBV7-3
TGTGCCAGCAGCCGAGGGAACGAGGCCAATGAGCAGTTCTTC
CASSRGNEANEQFF
>TRBD1|TRBJ2-5|-|TRBV2
TGTGCCAGCAGTGGACAGGGGGCGGCGTACTTC
CASSGQGAAYF
>-|TRBJ2-6|-|TRBV5-6
TGTGCCAGCAGCTTGGGACATTACTCTGGGGCCAACGTCCTGACTTTC
CASSLGHYSGANVLTF
>-|TRBJ1-6|-|TRBV6-5
TGTGCCAGCAGCCACAGGGTTGACTCACCCCTCCACTTT
CASSHRVDSPLHF
>TRBD1|TRBJ2-1|-|TRBV28
TGTGCCAGCAGTTTTAGAGGGACAGTCTACAATGAGCAGTTCTTC
CASSFRGTVYNEQFF
>TRBD1|TRBJ2-5|-|TRBV9
TGTGCCAGCAGCCGCGACAGGGGAGGAGAGACCCAGTACTTC
CASSRDRGGETQYF
>-|TRBJ2-7|-|TRBV7-3
TGTGCCAGCAGCTTCGACAGTGCCTACGAGCAGTACTTC
CASSFDSAYEQYF
>TRBD2|TRBJ2-3|-|TRBV7-3
TGTGCCAGCAGCTTATCTCTAGCGGGAAGCACAGATACGCAGTATTTT
CASSLSLAGSTDTQYF
>TRBD1|TRBJ2-7|-|TRBV28
TGTGCCAGCAGTTTAAGGGTGAGATGGGACAGGGCCTACGAGCAGTACTTC
CASSLRVRWDRAYEQYF
>TRBD1|TRBJ1-3|-|TRBV5-6
TGTGCCAGCAGATGGACAGGGAGTGGAAACACCATATATTTT
CASRWTGSGNTIYF
>-|TRBJ2-5|-|TRBV5-1
TGCGCCAGCAGCTTGGTCGCAGGGAAAATTGGGGAGACCCAGTACTTC
CASSLVAGKIGETQYF
>-|TRBJ1-1|once|TRBV6-6
TGTGCCAGCAGTTACGGGCAGGGTGGAGCTTTCTTT
CASSYGQGGAFF
>TRBD2|TRBJ2-7|-|TRBV5-4
TGTGCCAGCAGCGATAGCGGGAAGACCTACGAGCAGTACTTC
CASSDSGKTYEQYF
>-|TRBJ1-1|-|TRBV3-1/TRBV3-2
TGTGCCAGCAGCACCAGGGTACGTAGGAACACTGAAGCTTTCTTT
CASSTRVRRNTEAFF
>-|TRBJ1-6|-|TRBV27
TGTGCCAGCAGTTTAATGGGCTTCGATAATTCACCCCTCCACTTT
CASSLMGFDNSPLHF
>-|TRBJ1-1|-|TRBV29-1
TGCAGCGTTGATGGGGGCTTGAACACTGAAGCTTTCTTT
CSVDGGLNTEAFF
>-|TRBJ1-4|-|TRBV25-1
TGTGCCAGCAAGGGGTCGGCCCATGAAAAACTGTTTTTT
CASKGSAHEKLFF
>-|TRBJ1-5|-|TRBV7-8
TGTGCCAGCAGCTTAGCCAGGGACGCGTTTCAGCCCCAGCATTTT
CASSLARDAFQPQHF
>-|TRBJ1-4|-|TRBV7-9
TGTGCCAGCAGGGAGGGACGGGATAATGAAAAACTGTTTTTT
CASREGRDNEKLFF
>-|TRBJ1-2|-|TRBV18
TGTGCCAGCTCACCTTCCCACGGCCCTAACTATGGCTACACCTTC
CASSPSHGPNYGYTF
>-|TRBJ2-5|-|TRBV14
TGTGCCAGCAGCGTTGGCGGCAGGGGGGCGACCCAGTACTTC
CASSVGGRGATQYF
>-|TRBJ2-3|few|TRBV7-9
TGTGCCAGCAGCAGCACAGATACGCAGTATTTT
CASSSTDTQYF
>-|TRBJ1-2|-|TRBV29-1
TGCAGCGTTTCCGAGGGACCGGGCTACACCTTC
CSVSEGPGYTF
>-|TRBJ1-1|-|TRBV9
TGTGCCAGCAGCCCCCGTCAGACCTTCGGAGCTTTCTTT
CASSPRQTFGAFF
>-|TRBJ2-6|-|TRBV19
TGTGCCAGTAGTACCTGGGGACGGGGCGCTGGGGCCAACGTCCTGACTTTC
CASSTWGRGAGANVLTF